This T cell receptor (beta chain) was sequenced during a study of CD8+CD57+ T cells in acquired aplastic anemia. CDR1 SGDLS and CDR2 YYNGEE come from the germline V gene. The V end lost 4 bases, the J end lost 8 bases, and 17 bases lay between the germline ends. CDR3 length: 14 residues. Profiles of TCR beta VDJ and CDR3 were generated from a genomic DNA template. Using its own MiXCR run on the reads, TCRdb lists one record per CDR3 protein. The sample holds around 250,000 distinct CDR3 sequences, around 82% seen once. Patients included in sequencing had previously demonstrated CD8+CD57+ cell expansion by flow cytometry.

The receptor was derived from a human donor with aplastic anemia. V and J are TRBV9 and TRBJ2-3, with D possibly being TRBD2 (6 bases). Sequenced input: sorted CD4+, CD8+, or CD8+CD57+ T cells (not recorded which) from PBMCs. CDR3 in DNA: TGTGCCAGCAGCTTAGCGGTAGACCCCGTTACGCAGTATTTT. This encodes CASSLAVDPVTQYF.